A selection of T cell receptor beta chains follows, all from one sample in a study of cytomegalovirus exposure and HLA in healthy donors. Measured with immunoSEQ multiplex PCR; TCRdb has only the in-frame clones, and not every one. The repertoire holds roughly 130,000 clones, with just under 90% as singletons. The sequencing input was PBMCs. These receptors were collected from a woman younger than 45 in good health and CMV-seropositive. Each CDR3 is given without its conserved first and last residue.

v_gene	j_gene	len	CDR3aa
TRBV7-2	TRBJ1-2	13	ASSLELLQGGGYT
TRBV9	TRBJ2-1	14	ASSISGSYRYNEQF
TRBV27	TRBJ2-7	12	ASSLLAGDYEQY
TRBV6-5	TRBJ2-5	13	ASTRDRPYQETQY
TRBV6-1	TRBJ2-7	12	ASSEGGATYEQY
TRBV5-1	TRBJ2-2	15	ASSHGTSGANTGELF
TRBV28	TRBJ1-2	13	ASRPRDRQNYGYT
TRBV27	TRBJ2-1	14	ASSPPGGLGYNEQF
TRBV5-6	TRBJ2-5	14	ASSPLGQAAQETQY
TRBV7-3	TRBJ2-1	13	ASSFGGASYNEQF
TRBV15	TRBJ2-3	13	ATRLTSELTDTQY
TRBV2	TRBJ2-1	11	ASSELVYNEQF
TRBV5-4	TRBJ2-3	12	ASSLDLHTDTQY
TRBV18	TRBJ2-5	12	ASSPPGKQETQY
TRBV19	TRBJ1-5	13	ASSWGGGDNQPQH
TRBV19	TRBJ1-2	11	ASSSEGAYGYT
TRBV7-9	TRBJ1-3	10	ASSFGGDTIY
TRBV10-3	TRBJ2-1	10	AISPQGNEQF
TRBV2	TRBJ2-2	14	ASSPGGAGDVGELF
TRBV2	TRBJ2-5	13	ASSSQGRYQETQY
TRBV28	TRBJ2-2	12	ASRLAGGSGELF
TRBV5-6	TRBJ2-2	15	ASSLGMGQGATGELF